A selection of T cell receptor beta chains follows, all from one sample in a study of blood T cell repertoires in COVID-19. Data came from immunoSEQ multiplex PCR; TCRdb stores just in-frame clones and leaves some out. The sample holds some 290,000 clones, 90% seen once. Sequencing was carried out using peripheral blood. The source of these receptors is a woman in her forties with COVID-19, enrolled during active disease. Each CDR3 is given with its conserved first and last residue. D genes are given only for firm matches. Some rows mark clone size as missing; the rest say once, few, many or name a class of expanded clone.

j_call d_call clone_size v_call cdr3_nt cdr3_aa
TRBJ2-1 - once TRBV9 TGTGCCAGCAGCGTAGGAGGGTCCCATGAGCAGTTCTTC CASSVGGSHEQFF
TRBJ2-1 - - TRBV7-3 TGTGCCAGCAGCACAGGCCGGGACTCCAATCCGTACAATGAGCAGTTCTTC CASSTGRDSNPYNEQFF
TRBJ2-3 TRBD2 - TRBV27 TGTGCCAGCAGTTTTTCCACCGGGACTAGCGGGAGTTTCACAGATACGCAGTATTTT CASSFSTGTSGSFTDTQYF
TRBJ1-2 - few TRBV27 TGTGCCAGCAGTCCCTACCGGGAATCGGGCTACACCTTC CASSPYRESGYTF
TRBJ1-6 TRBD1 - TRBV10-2 TGCGCCAGCAGCCACGGACAGGGGCGCTCACCCCTCCACTTT CASSHGQGRSPLHF
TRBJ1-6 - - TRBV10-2 TGCGCCAGCAGTGCCGTGCCGGGGGAGACACCCCTCCACTTT CASSAVPGETPLHF
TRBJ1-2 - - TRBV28 TGTGCCAGCAGTTTGCGGGCTGTTACTTATGGCTACACCTTC CASSLRAVTYGYTF
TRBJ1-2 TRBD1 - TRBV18 TGTGCCAGCTCATCGGGACAGAACTATGGCTACACCTTC CASSSGQNYGYTF
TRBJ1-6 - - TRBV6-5 TGTGCCAGCAGTCTAAACGGGGGGAGGCCGCTCCACTTT CASSLNGGRPLHF
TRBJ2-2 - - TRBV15 TGTGCCACCAGCAGAGGACAGGCCACCGGGGAGCTGTTTTTT CATSRGQATGELFF
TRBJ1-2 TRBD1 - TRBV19 TGTGCCAGTAGTAGGGGACAGGGGCCAACTGGCTATGGCTACACCTTC CASSRGQGPTGYGYTF
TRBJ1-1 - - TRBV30 TGTGCCTGGAGGACAGCGCGGACTGAAGCTTTCTTT CAWRTARTEAFF
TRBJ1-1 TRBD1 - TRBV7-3 TGTGCCAGCAGCTTGCTTGGGACAGGGAACACTGAAGCTTTCTTT CASSLLGTGNTEAFF
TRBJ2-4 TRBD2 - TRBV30 TGTGCCTGGAGTCGAACCATAGCGGGAGCCAAAAACATTCAGTACTTC CAWSRTIAGAKNIQYF
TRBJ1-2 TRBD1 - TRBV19 TGTGCCAGTAGTGTGGGACAGGGCCGGCTTGGCTACACCTTC CASSVGQGRLGYTF
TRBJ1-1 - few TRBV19 TGTGCCAGTACTTTGGTGGCGCGGACTGAAGCTTTCTTT CASTLVARTEAFF
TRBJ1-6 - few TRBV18 TGTGCCAGCTCACCCCAGGGGTCGAGTTATAATTCACCCCTCCACTTT CASSPQGSSYNSPLHF
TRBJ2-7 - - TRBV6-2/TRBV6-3 TGTGCCAGCAGTTACAGCCCGGGTCACGAGCAGTACTTC CASSYSPGHEQYF
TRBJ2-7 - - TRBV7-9 TGTGCCAGCAGCCCGTCGAGTGACGAGCAGTACTTC CASSPSSDEQYF
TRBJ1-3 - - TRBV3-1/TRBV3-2 TGTGCCAGCAGCCCTCAGAACTCTGGAAACACCATATATTTT CASSPQNSGNTIYF
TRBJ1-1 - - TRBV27 TGTGCCAGCAGTTTGTTTGGACAGATGAACACTGAAGCTTTCTTT CASSLFGQMNTEAFF
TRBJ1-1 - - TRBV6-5 TGTGCCAGCAGGAAGGGTGGAGGTATGAACACTGAAGCTTTCTTT CASRKGGGMNTEAFF
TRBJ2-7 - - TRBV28 TGTGCCAGCAGCGACCATGGCCCCGGGGACTTCTACGAGCAGTACTTC CASSDHGPGDFYEQYF
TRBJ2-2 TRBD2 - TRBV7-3 TGTGCCAGCAGCTTAATTAGCGGGAGTATGCCCGGGGAGCTGTTTTTT CASSLISGSMPGELFF
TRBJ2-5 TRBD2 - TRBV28 TGTGCCAGCAGTTTAGGGGTAGCGGGACTAAAAGAGACCCAGTACTTC CASSLGVAGLKETQYF
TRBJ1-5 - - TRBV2 TGTGCCAGCAAAAGGACAGTCAATCAGCCCCAGCATTTT CASKRTVNQPQHF
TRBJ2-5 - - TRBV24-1 TGTGCCACCAGTGATTGGGGGCACGGGGAGGGAGAGACCCAGTACTTC CATSDWGHGEGETQYF
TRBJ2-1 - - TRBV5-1 TGCGCCAGCAGCGCCGGGACAAACAATGAGCAGTTCTTC CASSAGTNNEQFF
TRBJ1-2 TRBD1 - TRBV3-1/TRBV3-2 TGTGCCAGCAGCCCCGCCCCGGGACAGGGGGGCCTTGGCTACACCTTC CASSPAPGQGGLGYTF
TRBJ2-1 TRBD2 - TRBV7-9 TGTGCCAGCAGCTTAGGGGGACTAGCGGGAGGGAGCTCCTACAATGAGCAGTTCTTC CASSLGGLAGGSSYNEQFF
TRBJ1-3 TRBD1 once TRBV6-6 TGTGCCAGCAGTTACAGACAGGGTCGCACTGGAAACACCATATATTTT CASSYRQGRTGNTIYF
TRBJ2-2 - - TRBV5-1 TGCGCCAGCAGCTTGTTCCCCGGGGAGAACACCGGGGAGCTGTTTTTT CASSLFPGENTGELFF
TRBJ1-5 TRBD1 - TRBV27 TGTGCCAGCAGTTTATTTTGGACAGGGACGAGGCCCCAGCATTTT CASSLFWTGTRPQHF
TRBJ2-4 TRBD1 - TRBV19 TGTGCCAGTAAGGCGGGACAGGGCAGGTCCATTCAGTACTTC CASKAGQGRSIQYF
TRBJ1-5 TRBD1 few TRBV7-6 TGTGCCAGCAGCTTGCGTGGACAGGGAAATCAGCCCCAGCATTTT CASSLRGQGNQPQHF
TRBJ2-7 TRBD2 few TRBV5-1 TGCGCCAGCAGCTTGGCCACGGCTAGCGGAGAGCAGTACTTC CASSLATASGEQYF
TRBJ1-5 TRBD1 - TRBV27 TGTGCCAGCGGAACGACAGGGGGGAAAGCGCCCCAGCATTTT CASGTTGGKAPQHF
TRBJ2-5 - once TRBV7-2 TGTGCCAGCAGCTTAATGGGCCCGAACCAAGAGACCCAGTACTTC CASSLMGPNQETQYF
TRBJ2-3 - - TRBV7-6 TGTGCCAGCAGCTTAGGTTTAGGCGGGACAGATACGCAGTATTTT CASSLGLGGTDTQYF
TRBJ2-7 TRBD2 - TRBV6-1 TGTGCCAGGGGGGGACTAGCGGACTACGAGCAGTACTTC CARGGLADYEQYF
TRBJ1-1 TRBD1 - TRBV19 TGTGCCAGTAGTATAGATTCTACAGGGGCCGAAGCTTTCTTT CASSIDSTGAEAFF
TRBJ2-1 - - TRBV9 TGTGCCAGCAGCGTTAGCACGGGTTCCTACAATGAGCAGTTCTTC CASSVSTGSYNEQFF
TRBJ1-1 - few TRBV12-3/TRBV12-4 TGTGCCACCTCCAGGGTCCAAGCTTTCTTT CATSRVQAFF
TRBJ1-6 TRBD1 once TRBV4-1 TGCGCCAGCAGCCAAGGGGCCGCGACAGGGAGTAGGAATTCACCCCTCCACTTT CASSQGAATGSRNSPLHF
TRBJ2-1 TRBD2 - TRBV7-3 TGTGCCAGCAGCTCTCAACCGCCCGCAGCGGGAGGGAATGAGCAATTCTTC CASSSQPPAAGGNEQFF
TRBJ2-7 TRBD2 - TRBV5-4 TGTGCCAGCAGCCATAGCGGGAGGGCCTACGAGCAGTACTTC CASSHSGRAYEQYF
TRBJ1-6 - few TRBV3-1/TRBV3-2 TGTGCCAGCAGCCAAGGAGGAAGGGGAGGTTCACCCCTCCACTTT CASSQGGRGGSPLHF
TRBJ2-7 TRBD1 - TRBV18 TGTGCCAGCTCACCGGCCGGGACAGGGGGCTACGAGCAGTACTTC CASSPAGTGGYEQYF
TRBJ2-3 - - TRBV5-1 TGCGCCAGCAGCTCGCAGGGGCCGGGAGATACGCAGTATTTT CASSSQGPGDTQYF
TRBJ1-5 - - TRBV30 TGTGCCTGGAGTCCGCTAACTACACGTCAGCCCCAGCATTTT CAWSPLTTRQPQHF
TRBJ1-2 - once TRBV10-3 TGTGCCCTCCGCAGGGAGGGCTATGGCTACACCTTC CALRREGYGYTF
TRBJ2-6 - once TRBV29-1 TGCAGCGTTGGACAGATCCTCTCTGGGGCCAACGTCCTGACTTTC CSVGQILSGANVLTF
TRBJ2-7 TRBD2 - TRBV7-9 TGTGCCAGCAGCTATATAGCGGGGCCCCTCAAGCAGTACTTC CASSYIAGPLKQYF
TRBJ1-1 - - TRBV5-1 TGCGCCAGCAGCTTGATAGGGGGTGAGAACACTGAAGCTTTCTTT CASSLIGGENTEAFF
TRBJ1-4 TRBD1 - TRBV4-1 TGCGCCAGCAGCCAAGAAACCCCGGGACAGGGGGTTTTTGCAACTAATGAAAAACTGTTTTTT CASSQETPGQGVFATNEKLFF
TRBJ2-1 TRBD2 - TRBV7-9 TGTGCCAGCAGCTTAGCGGCAGCGGGGGGCCAGGGGGAGCAGTTCTTC CASSLAAAGGQGEQFF